A selection of T cell receptor beta chains follows, all from one sample in a study of cytomegalovirus exposure and HLA in healthy donors. Sequencing used immunoSEQ multiplex PCR; TCRdb keeps in-frame clones, though not all of them. Of 150,000 to 200,000 clones listed, 78% are singletons. Sequenced input: PBMCs. The receptor set was obtained from a woman between 50 and 59 years old in good health and CMV-seropositive. Each CDR3 is given with its conserved first and last residue. Each record gives: J gene, V gene, CDR3 protein.

TRBJ1-2	TRBV6-1	CASSETGGYTF
TRBJ2-1	TRBV7-9	CASSPARGPYNEQFF
TRBJ1-1	TRBV6-5	CASSFDSEAFF
TRBJ1-1	TRBV7-9	CASSLVQQTEAFF
TRBJ1-1	TRBV6-1	CASSRGFMNTEAFF
TRBJ2-3	TRBV7-2	CASSFRQFTDTQYF
TRBJ2-7	TRBV7-3	CASSLTGQAHEQYF
TRBJ2-5	TRBV18	CASSPRDRVQETQYF
TRBJ2-2	TRBV7-6	CASTTDHTGELFF
TRBJ1-2	TRBV7-8	CASSPGVYGYTF
TRBJ2-7	TRBV9	CASGLGQGAGEQYF
TRBJ1-1	TRBV18	CASSPRLQGARTEAFF
TRBJ1-3	TRBV13	CASSLGGVGGNTIYF
TRBJ1-2	TRBV28	CASGHLNYGYTF
TRBJ1-1	TRBV20-1	CSAGGYEAFF
TRBJ2-1	TRBV21-1	CASISQGGVDEQFF
TRBJ2-1	TRBV5-1	CASSLAPTGMGNEQFF
TRBJ2-3	TRBV9	CASSVGGGGARDTQYF
TRBJ1-1	TRBV5-6	CASSLQGPDGEAFF
TRBJ2-3	TRBV6-1	CASSDLAGGPDTQYF
TRBJ1-6	TRBV19	CASSMFDRKLSPLHF
TRBJ2-1	TRBV19	CASSLPGQGLGNEQFF
TRBJ1-5	TRBV6-5	CASSSSQVGNQPQHF
TRBJ1-2	TRBV19	CASSHPGQGDYGYTF
TRBJ2-1	TRBV7-9	CASSLEAGIYNEQFF
TRBJ1-1	TRBV6-1	CASSANTEAFF
TRBJ1-1	TRBV12-5	CASGSRVGQGEAFF
TRBJ2-1	TRBV2	CASIPAVGDSYNEQFF
TRBJ2-7	TRBV11-2	CASSLERDRAYEQYF
TRBJ2-7	TRBV18	CASSPRGGSYEQYF
TRBJ2-7	TRBV7-2	CASSLHSLSSYEQYF
TRBJ2-7	TRBV7-2	CASSLEVSYEQYF
TRBJ1-2	TRBV15	CATSRGGQGLTGYTF
TRBJ2-7	TRBV5-1	CASSSGETYEQYF
TRBJ2-7	TRBV4-1	CASSLLRQGKRNEQYF
TRBJ1-2	TRBV7-9	CASSLAPTGKGYTF
TRBJ1-1	TRBV29-1	CSVPGQGRTEAFF
TRBJ2-7	TRBV6-5	CASSETVSSYEQYF
.	TRBV25-1	CASSEWRTGVYEQYF
TRBJ2-1	TRBV10-1	CASSDGGYYNEQFF
TRBJ2-1	TRBV2	CASSSGTYNEQFF
TRBJ1-1	TRBV6-5	CASAQGAVTEAFF
TRBJ1-5	TRBV5-4	CASSLFGNSNQPQHF
TRBJ2-1	TRBV13	CASSFRTGVYSYNEQFF
TRBJ2-4	TRBV16	CASSHRGDRNIQYF
TRBJ1-1	TRBV7-3	CASSLTPPSMNTEAFF